This passage covers 25 T cell receptor beta chains from one sample sequenced in a study of radiation and T cells in renal cell carcinoma. This table comes from immunoSEQ multiplex PCR, and its TCRdb copy is limited to in-frame clones, with some not included. Altogether some 120,000 clones are present, approximately 78% being singletons, with the ten largest covering 3%. Time point specified: baseline pretreatment blood. Treatment described: 15 Gy SBRT to primary tumor, nephrectomy 4 weeks later. This sample comprised blood, obtained from a patient whose treatment included radiotherapy and nephrectomy. The receptor source for this set is a woman aged 60-70 years with renal cell carcinoma.

The chain carries TRBV18 and TRBJ1-1; no definite D call. The CDR3 covers 17 residues. V was clipped by 2 bases and J by 0 bases, with 16 bases between them. Germline V gene lookup returns CDR1 KGHSH and CDR2 LQKENI. The CDR3 here is CASSPFGQILMNTEAFF. The DNA of the CDR3 is TGTGCCAGCTCACCATTCGGCCAGATCCTCATGAACACTGAAGCTTTCTTT.

The count of this clone is one. The V gene is TRBV28, the J gene TRBJ1-2, with a weak D call TRBD1 (5 bases). The V end was cut by 3 bases, the J end by 6 bases, with 20 bases between. CDR1 and CDR2 (germline): MDHEN, SYDVKM. The CDR3 length is 16 residues. The CDR3 nucleotides are TGTGCCAGCAGTTTCTCCCTGGGCGGGCAGGGCGATGGCTACACCTTC. Its protein product is CASSFSLGGQGDGYTF.

V gene TRBV5-1 combines with J gene TRBJ1-4; TRBD1 aligns across 11 bases. The CDR3 covers 15 residues. Germline loops: CDR1 SGHRS, CDR2 YFSETQ. The J segment lost 5 bases and the V segment lost 4 bases, leaving 4 bases of the junction unmatched. CDR3 in DNA: TGCGCCAGCAGCCTGGGACAGGGGGAGAATGAAAAACTGTTTTTT. Translation: CASSLGQGENEKLFF.

The chain links TRBV4-1 to TRBJ2-5; D perhaps matches TRBD2 (6 bases). This CDR3 spans 15 amino acids. Between the trimmed V and J ends, which lost 0 bases and 7 bases, there was a span of 15 bases. The germline V gene encodes CDR1 MGHRA and CDR2 YSYEKL. The CDR3 nucleotides are TGCGCCAGCAGCCAAGATCCTGGGCAGGAGGGGACCCAGTACTTC. This gives the protein CASSQDPGQEGTQYF.

V gene TRBV6-5 combines with J gene TRBJ2-2; the D gene is possibly TRBD2 (6 bases). Trimming removed 6 bases at V and 1 base at J, with 9 bases between. There are 14 residues in the CDR3. Germline CDR1 reads MNHEY; CDR2 reads SVGAGI. This CDR3 is CASRWGENTGELFF. For the CDR3, the DNA is TGTGCCAGCAGGTGGGGGGAGAACACCGGGGAGCTGTTTTTT.

Only a few counts were recorded for this clone. The chain recombines TRBV5-1 with TRBJ1-2; D unclear. The CDR3 is 14 residues long. Germline lookup yields CDR1 SGHRS and CDR2 YFSETQ. V gave up 1 base and J gave up 7 bases, with 14 bases separating them. CDR3 residues: CASSLTWGGGGYTF. The CDR3 bases are TGCGCCAGCAGCTTGACATGGGGAGGTGGTGGCTACACCTTC.

The genes are TRBV19 and TRBJ1-2; no clear D. Trimming removed 10 bases from V and 4 bases from J, with 10 bases in between. The CDR3 covers 11 residues. Germline loops: CDR1 LNHDA, CDR2 SQIVND (reference sequence). The CDR3 loop reads CATRRGYGYTF. The CDR3 DNA reads TGTGCCACCAGGCGGGGCTATGGCTACACCTTC.

This clone came up once. The chain has TRBV9 and TRBJ1-1; no reliable D call. With 4 bases removed from V and 0 bases from J, the gap between germline ends came to 13 bases. CDR3 length: 15 residues. CDR1 SGDLS and CDR2 YYNGEE come from the germline V gene. This chain's CDR3 is CASSKANAVNTEAFF. CDR3 DNA sequence: TGTGCCAGCAGCAAAGCAAATGCGGTGAACACTGAAGCTTTCTTT. The full variable domain, completed using reference TRBV9 and TRBJ1-1, is DSGVTQTPKHLITATGQRVTLRCSPRSGDLSVYWYQQSLDQGLQFLIQYYNGEERAKGNILERFSAQQFPDLHSELNLSSLELGDSALYFCASSKANAVNTEAFFGQGTRLTVV.

Concerning this clone itself: Other DNA sequences in this specimen translate into the identical CDR3. The rearrangement joins TRBV5-1 to TRBJ1-2; tentative D call: TRBD1 (5 bases). CDR1 is SGHRS and CDR2 is YFSETQ in the germline V gene. V gave up 1 base and J gave up 6 bases, with 10 bases separating them. This CDR3 contains 13 residues. The CDR3 DNA sequence: TGCGCCAGCAGCTTGCAGGGTACGGATGGCTACACCTTC. Translation: CASSLQGTDGYTF.

V and J are TRBV7-9 and TRBJ2-3, with 9 bases that match TRBD2. In germline, CDR1 is SEHNR, CDR2 FQNEAQ (reference sequence). CDR3 length equals 19 residues. J lost 2 bases, V lost 4 bases, and 16 bases had no gene match. CDR3 nucleotides: TGTGCCAGCAGCTCAACCGTCCTTTTAGCGGGGGCGAACACAGATACGCAGTATTTT. Its protein is CASSSTVLLAGANTDTQYF.

This chain connects TRBV28 to TRBJ1-1; 8 bases map to TRBD1. V lost 3 bases to trimming and J lost 0 bases; unmatched junction nucleotides: 6. Germline V gene sequence: CDR1 MDHEN, CDR2 SYDVKM. The CDR3 covers 16 residues. The CDR3 region is CASSFGQGGVNTEAFF. In DNA form, the CDR3 reads TGTGCCAGCAGTTTCGGACAGGGAGGCGTGAACACTGAAGCTTTCTTT.

The V gene is TRBV15, the J gene TRBJ2-1; 8 bases line up with TRBD1. The V gene's germline CDR1 is LNHNV and CDR2 YYDKDF (reference sequence). V lost 5 bases, J lost 0 bases, and 18 bases stayed unmatched. CDR3 size: 20 residues. CDR3 residues: CATSGTGTGVYPSSYNEQFF. The CDR3 nucleotides are TGTGCCACCAGCGGAACCGGGACAGGTGTTTACCCGAGCTCCTACAATGAGCAGTTCTTC.

The chain employs TRBV4-3 and TRBJ1-6; no reliable D call. The V end lost 4 bases, the J end lost 7 bases, and 14 bases lay between the germline ends. The CDR3 has 15 residues. Germline values: CDR1 LGHNA, CDR2 YSLEER. CDR3 bases: TGCGCCAGCAGCCCTTCTAGGGTCCGAAATTCACCCCTCCACTTT. This encodes CASSPSRVRNSPLHF.

The chain recombines TRBV9 with TRBJ2-1; TRBD2 matches 9 bases. The junction had 12 bases not matched to a gene; V was cut back by 4 bases and J by 7 bases. The germline CDR1 and CDR2 sequences are SGDLS and YYNGEE. The CDR3 is 16 residues long. The CDR3 nucleotides read TGTGCCAGCAGCCTTTTAGCGGGAGAGGGTCGGAATGAGCAGTTCTTC. Residues: CASSLLAGEGRNEQFF.

V usage is TRBV6-5 and J usage is TRBJ2-1; TRBD2 matches 11 bases. Per germline, CDR1 MNHEY and CDR2 SVGAGI. V lost 6 bases and J lost 7; bases outside the gene matches: 8. This CDR3 has 15 residues. CDR3 bases: TGTGCCAGCAGCCAACTAGCGGGGGACCCGAATGAGCAGTTCTTC. Protein sequence: CASSQLAGDPNEQFF.

The chain combines TRBV7-9 with TRBJ1-1, with 7 positions matching TRBD1. The CDR3 is 15 residues long. Germline V gene lookup returns CDR1 SEHNR and CDR2 FQNEAQ (reference sequence). J gave up 0 bases and V 2 bases, and 3 bases lay outside the gene matches. The CDR3 loop reads CASSLRTGLNTEAFF. DNA for the CDR3: TGTGCCAGCAGCTTACGGACAGGTCTGAACACTGAAGCTTTCTTT.

For this clone: At one of its ends the junction is not consistent with the germline gene, which may arise from a read error. The chain recombines TRBV6-1 with TRBJ2-7; maybe TRBD1 (5 bases). The CDR3 runs to 15 residues. From germline, CDR1 is MNHNS and CDR2 SASEGT. CDR3: CAISVQAGSAYEQYF. The DNA for the CDR3 is TGTGCCATCAGTGTCCAGGCAGGGTCAGCCTACGAGCAGTACTTC.

The genes are TRBV19 and TRBJ1-2; D gene uncertain. The CDR3 covers 13 residues. Germline loops: CDR1 LNHDA, CDR2 SQIVND (reference sequence). V lost 7 bases, J lost 6 bases, and 15 bases lay in between. CDR3 sequence reads: CASISTALNGYTF. CDR3 nucleotide sequence: TGTGCCAGTATCTCTACAGCCTTGAATGGCTACACCTTC.

This chain joins TRBV29-1 and TRBJ1-1; no firm D call. Trimming pared 3 bases from V and 5 bases from J, leaving 4 bases between. The CDR3 length is 10 residues. CDR1 is SQVTM, CDR2 ANQGSEA, per germline. CDR3 loop: CSVDGTEAFF. CDR3 DNA: TGCAGCGTTGATGGAACTGAAGCTTTCTTT.

This clone turned up a few times. The V and J genes are TRBV11-2 and TRBJ2-2; D gene unclear. Germline CDR1 reads SGHAT; CDR2 reads FQNNGV. The CDR3 has 13 amino acids. Trimming took 3 bases from V and 4 from J, leaving 6 bases between them. CDR3 nucleotide sequence: TGTGCCAGCAGCTTCCTCTCCACCGGGGAGCTGTTTTTT. Its translation: CASSFLSTGELFF. Using reference TRBV11-2 and TRBJ2-2 for the parts outside the CDR3, the full variable domain is EAGVAQSPRYKIIEKRQSVAFWCNPISGHATLYWYQQILGQGPKLLIQFQNNGVVDDSQLPKDRFSAERLKGVDSTLKIQPAKLEDSAVYLCASSFLSTGELFFGEGSRLTVL.

V gene TRBV6-1 combines with J gene TRBJ1-1; D unresolved. CDR1 is MNHNS, CDR2 SASEGT, per germline. Deletions cut 5 bases from V and 3 bases from J, with 13 bases between. The CDR3 consists of 14 residues. CDR3 nucleotides: TGTGCCAGCAGTTCGGATAGGTTTGACACTGAAGCTTTCTTT. Translating gives CASSSDRFDTEAFF.

The chain couples TRBV11-2 to TRBJ1-1; no definite D call. The germline V and J ends were trimmed by 1 base and 14 bases, with 20 bases remaining between them. This CDR3 has 14 residues. CDR1 and CDR2 (germline): SGHAT, FQNNGV. CDR3 DNA: TGTGCCAGCAGCTTAGTAGCACACCCCAACGAGTTCTTCTTT. The encoded protein is CASSLVAHPNEFFF.

The CDR3 region is CASSLQGASYEQYF. The CDR3, as DNA: TGTGCCAGCAGCTTACAGGGGGCCTCTTACGAGCAGTACTTC. The V call is TRBV7-2, the J call TRBJ2-7; the match to TRBD1 covers 8 bases. The germline V gene has CDR1 SGHTA and CDR2 FQGNSA. This CDR3 has 14 amino acids. V lost 2 bases and J lost 4; bases outside the gene matches: 4.

This rearrangement joins TRBV5-1 to TRBJ2-5; D gene ambiguous. Trimming pared 2 bases from V and 3 bases from J, leaving 5 bases between. Germline V gives CDR1 SGHRS, CDR2 YFSETQ. There are 12 residues in the CDR3. The CDR3 loop reads CASSFSEETQYF. DNA of the CDR3: TGCGCCAGCAGCTTCAGCGAAGAGACCCAGTACTTC. The variable domain in full, completed from reference TRBV5-1 and TRBJ2-5, reads KAGVTQTPRYLIKTRGQQVTLSCSPISGHRSVSWYQQTPGQGLQFLFEYFSETQRNKGNFPGRFSGRQFSNSRSEMNVSTLELGDSALYLCASSFSEETQYFGPGTRLLVL.

This chain links TRBV10-3 with TRBJ1-5; D unclear. V lost 4 bases, J lost 0 bases, and 19 bases lay in between. CDR1 and CDR2 (germline): ENHRY, SYGVKD. This CDR3 is built from 18 residues. The CDR3 loop is CAISGPDGGPNSNQPQHF. CDR3 in DNA: TGTGCCATCAGTGGCCCGGACGGAGGTCCCAATAGCAATCAGCCCCAGCATTTT.